These 20 T cell receptor beta chains came from one sample sequenced in a study of shared clonotypes between healthy human individuals. Naivety among CD8 cells was defined by CD45RO negativity and positive CCR7 selection, thereby excluding terminally differentiated effector memory CD45RA+ cells. Sequenced by immunoSEQ multiplex PCR; TCRdb stores in-frame clones only, minus some. This table holds some 2,000,000 clones, 85% to 95% found once. The sequenced sample was naive CD8+ T cells sorted from blood. The receptors stem from a man aged 18 to 29 in good health.

The chain joins TRBV6-1 to TRBJ1-3; D gene uncertain. Per germline, CDR1 MNHNS and CDR2 SASEGT. Trimming removed 1 base from V and 0 bases from J, with 4 bases in between. This CDR3 region has 14 residues. CDR3 DNA sequence: TGTGCCAGCAGTGAAGGGGTCTCTGGAAACACCATATATTTT. Encoded protein: CASSEGVSGNTIYF.

The CDR3 nucleotides read TGTGCCAGCAGTTCGGTCGGTCGGGAGACCCAGTACTTC. Its protein is CASSSVGRETQYF. This chain uses TRBV27 with TRBJ2-5; the D is unclear. Germline V gene lookup returns CDR1 MNHEY and CDR2 SMNVEV (reference sequence). V was pared by 4 bases and J by 5 bases, with 11 bases between. The CDR3 consists of 13 residues.

CDR3 sequence (DNA): TGTGCCAGCAGTGATAACATGTTCCAAGAGACCCAGTACTTC. This codes for CASSDNMFQETQYF. The chain combines TRBV6-1 with TRBJ2-5; D is uncertain. With 3 bases removed from V and 1 base from J, the gap between germline ends came to 9 bases. This CDR3 spans 14 amino acids. The germline CDR1 and CDR2 sequences are MNHNS and SASEGT.

The genes are TRBV5-5 and TRBJ2-2; D is undetermined. The V gene lost 5 bases and the J gene lost 7 bases, with 9 bases spanning the gap. This CDR3 region has 12 residues. Germline CDR1 SGHKS, CDR2 YYEKEE (reference sequence). Here the CDR3 reads CASSFENGELFF. CDR3 DNA: TGTGCCAGCAGTTTCGAGAACGGGGAGCTGTTTTTT.

The chain links TRBV2 to TRBJ2-7; 9 bases line up with TRBD1. V trimming: 3 bases; J trimming: 5 bases; junction bases outside the gene matches: 5. Germline lookup yields CDR1 SNHLY and CDR2 FYNNEI. The CDR3 loop spans 14 amino acids. In DNA form, the CDR3 reads TGTGCCAGCAGTGAGGGGACAGGGACCCACGAGCAGTACTTC. Residues: CASSEGTGTHEQYF. The whole variable domain, filled in from reference TRBV2 and TRBJ2-7, reads EPEVTQTPSHQVTQMGQEVILRCVPISNHLYFYWYRQILGQKVEFLVSFYNNEISEKSEIFDDQFSVERPDGSNFTLKIRSTKLEDSAMYFCASSEGTGTHEQYFGPGTRLTVT.

The V and J genes are TRBV9 and TRBJ1-2; weak D call: TRBD1 (6 bases). Trimming cost V 2 bases and J 5 bases, with 10 bases left between them. Germline loops: CDR1 SGDLS, CDR2 YYNGEE. The length of the CDR3 is 13 residues. The CDR3 region is CASSVSQGYGYTF. DNA for the CDR3: TGTGCCAGCAGCGTGTCACAGGGTTATGGCTACACCTTC.

This chain uses TRBV9 with TRBJ2-1, with no clear D. V was trimmed by 2 bases and J by 1 base, leaving 7 bases between them. CDR3 length: 14 amino acids. CDR1 and CDR2 from the germline V gene are SGDLS and YYNGEE. CDR3: CASSVGNSYNEQFF. CDR3 coding DNA: TGTGCCAGCAGCGTGGGGAATTCCTACAATGAGCAGTTCTTC.

The chain has TRBV5-1 and TRBJ1-2; D gene unclear. Trimming cost V 0 bases and J 8 bases, with 17 bases left between them. Germline lookup yields CDR1 SGHRS and CDR2 YFSETQ. CDR3 length: 15 residues. The CDR3 sequence is CASSLAPAQIQGYTF. The CDR3 nucleotides read TGCGCCAGCAGCTTGGCCCCGGCTCAGATACAGGGCTACACCTTC.

This clone was counted once. The chain joins TRBV7-2 to TRBJ2-1, with TRBD2 matching 7 bases. Germline V gives CDR1 SGHTA, CDR2 FQGNSA. V lost 3 bases to trimming and J lost 7 bases; unmatched junction nucleotides: 9. The CDR3 loop spans 15 amino acids. CDR3 bases: TGTGCCAGCAGCTTCGGGACTACCCTGCAGAATGAGCAGTTCTTC. Translated: CASSFGTTLQNEQFF.

This clone was detected a few times. This CDR3 reads CASSYSTVNTGELFF. The CDR3 nucleotides read TGTGCCAGCAGTTACTCGACAGTTAACACCGGGGAGCTGTTTTTT. The chain joins TRBV6-5 to TRBJ2-2, with a possible D match to TRBD1 (5 bases). This CDR3 spans 15 amino acids. CDR1 is MNHEY, CDR2 SVGAGI, per germline. V was shortened by 0 bases and J by 2 bases, with 7 bases between the two germline ends.

The chain has TRBV6-5 and TRBJ1-1; no reliable D call. V lost 7 bases, J lost 1 base, and 10 bases lay in between. The germline gives CDR1 MNHEY, CDR2 SVGAGI. The CDR3 length is 13 residues. CDR3 sequence (DNA): TGTGCCAGCACCATTGGGGAGAACACTGAAGCTTTCTTT. Translating gives CASTIGENTEAFF.

Of note for this clone: A much more abundant neighbour one base away suggests this may be a read error. This sequence joins TRBV30 and TRBJ1-1; D gene uncertain. The germline V gene has CDR1 GTSNPN and CDR2 SVGIG (reference sequence). V shed 0 bases and J shed 4 bases, with 9 bases lying between them. This CDR3 has 13 amino acids. The CDR3 reads CAWSVERSTEAFF. For the CDR3, the DNA is TGTGCCTGGAGTGTAGAACGGAGCACTGAAGCTTTCTTT.

The rearrangement links TRBV4-3 to TRBJ1-2; D remains ambiguous. The CDR3 totals 16 residues. CDR1 is LGHNA and CDR2 is YSLEER in the germline V gene. Trimming removed 1 base at V and 0 bases at J, with 12 bases between. As DNA, the CDR3 is TGCGCCAGCAGCCAAGTAGTCCAGCTAGCTAACTATGGCTACACCTTC. It codes for CASSQVVQLANYGYTF.

V is TRBV5-8 and J is TRBJ1-3, with a weak D call TRBD1 (5 bases). The CDR3 has 15 amino acids. The germline V gene has CDR1 SGHTS and CDR2 YDEGEE. Between the trimmed V and J ends, which lost 4 bases and 0 bases, there was a span of 11 bases. The CDR3 here is CASSLGGNSGNTIYF. Here the CDR3 DNA reads TGTGCCAGCAGCCTCGGGGGGAACTCTGGAAACACCATATATTTT.

The rearrangement links TRBV6-5 to TRBJ2-7; 7 nucleotides align to TRBD1. This CDR3 contains 14 residues. Looked up from germline, CDR1 is MNHEY and CDR2 is SVGAGI. With V trimmed by 6 bases and J by 0 bases, 5 bases remained unmatched. The CDR3 region is CASRGDSFSYEQYF. The CDR3 DNA sequence: TGTGCCAGCAGGGGGGACAGCTTCTCCTACGAGCAGTACTTC.

In this sample, this clone turned up once. The chain employs TRBV7-2 and TRBJ2-7; weak D call: TRBD2 (5 bases). This CDR3 has 14 amino acids. Trimming removed 2 bases at V and 4 bases at J, with 12 bases between. Germline V gene data show CDR1 as SGHTA and CDR2 as FQGNSA. CDR3 in amino acids: CASSLTDSSYEQYF. The CDR3 nucleotides are TGTGCCAGCAGCTTAACGGACTCTTCGTACGAGCAGTACTTC. The whole variable domain, remainder taken from reference TRBV7-2 and TRBJ2-7, is GAGVSQSPSNKVTEKGKDVELRCDPISGHTALYWYRQSLGQGLEFLIYFQGNSAPDKSGLPSDRFSAERTGGSVSTLTIQRTQQEDSAVYLCASSLTDSSYEQYFGPGTRLTVT.

The chain has TRBV13 and TRBJ2-2, with TRBD2 identical over 7 bases. The CDR3 runs to 16 residues. The germline gives CDR1 PRHDT, CDR2 FYEKMQ (reference sequence). The V gene end was trimmed by 1 base and the J gene end by 3 bases; junction bases not matched to a gene: 5. The DNA of the CDR3 is TGTGCCAGCAGCTTAGTACGGCTAGCGGACACCGGGGAGCTGTTTTTT. The encoded protein is CASSLVRLADTGELFF.

This clone was observed a single time. V usage is TRBV13 and J usage is TRBJ2-5; weak D call: TRBD1 (6 bases). Trimming took 3 bases from V and 4 from J, leaving 12 bases between them. The germline V gene has CDR1 PRHDT and CDR2 FYEKMQ (reference sequence). This CDR3 has 14 amino acids. CDR3 sequence (DNA): TGTGCCAGCAGCTTCAGGGGCACCTTAGAGACCCAGTACTTC. It codes for CASSFRGTLETQYF. The whole variable domain, filled in from reference TRBV13 and TRBJ2-5, reads AAGVIQSPRHLIKEKRETATLKCYPIPRHDTVYWYQQGPGQDPQFLISFYEKMQSDKGSIPDRFSAQQFSDYHSELNMSSLELGDSALYFCASSFRGTLETQYFGPGTRLLVL.

The CDR3 DNA reads as TGTGCCAGCAAAGTATTGGGAAGAGGCAATGAGCAGTTCTTC. It encodes CASKVLGRGNEQFF. The J gene is TRBJ2-1, the V gene TRBV27, with unresolved D. There are 14 residues in the CDR3. Trimming removed 7 bases at V and 6 bases at J, with 16 bases between. Germline V CDR1 and CDR2: MNHEY, SMNVEV (reference sequence).

A word on this clone: The DNA is omitted, as the CDR3 cannot be located on it reliably, and the CDR3 follows TCRdb's listing. The chain employs TRBV27 and TRBJ2-7; no check of the table's D call, TRBD1, against the DNA was made. The CDR3 is made up of 15 amino acids, end residues included. Germline V gene lookup returns CDR1 MNHEY and CDR2 SMNVEV (reference sequence). The CDR3 protein is CASSSSTGGFDEQYF.